This T cell receptor beta chain appears in the sequencing data of a study of T cell clones after liver transplantation. Sequencing was performed with immunoSEQ multiplex PCR; in TCRdb, only in-frame clones are kept and a portion is missing. The top ten clones hold approximately 3% of a sample with over 55,000 clones, approximately 70% of them seen once. The CDR3 is 18 amino acids. The receptor was derived from a human patient who received a liver transplant. Some T cells may have originated in the graft donor. Sequenced material: CD4+ T cells from blood, taken at the approximately 15-month timepoint. The V and J genes are TRBV21-1 and TRBJ2-6. TRBV21-1 is termed a pseudogene. The chain's CDR3 is CASSKPPTGPAGANVLTF. CDR3 in DNA: TGTGCCAGCAGCAAACCTCCCACGGGACCGGCGGGGGCCAACGTCCTGACTTTC.